Presented here are 15 T cell receptor beta chains from one specimen sequenced in a study of T cells in Graves' hyperthyroidism and ophthalmopathy. From RNA transcripts, TCR beta CDR3 regions were amplified. First-round RT-PCR with HTBI primers amplified the TCR CDR3 region. In TCRdb, the multiplex PCR reads were re-called with MiXCR into one record per CDR3 protein. The sample carries 560,000 or so distinct CDR3 sequences, 35% to 55% recorded once. The sample taken for sequencing was peripheral blood or thyroid tissue (not recorded which). The receptors stem from a young woman with Graves' hyperthyroidism.

The count of this clonotype is one. This chain uses TRBV2 with TRBJ1-6; D is possibly TRBD1 (6 bases). Trimming took off 8 bases at V and 9 bases at J, with 14 bases between the two ends. The germline CDR1 and CDR2 sequences are SNHLY and FYNNEI. The CDR3 is 13 amino acids. The CDR3 nucleotides are TGTGCCAGCGGGGGGGCTCTAGGTTCACCCCTCCACTTT. Protein: CASGGALGSPLHF.

The chain has TRBV4-1 and TRBJ1-2; tentatively, D is TRBD1 (6 bases). CDR3 size: 15 residues. Germline V gene sequence: CDR1 MGHRA, CDR2 YSYEKL. Trimming removed 4 bases at V and 3 bases at J, with 15 bases between. DNA of the CDR3: TGCGCCAGCAGCCTACAAGGGGGAATGGACTATGGCTACACCTTC. Its translation: CASSLQGGMDYGYTF.

The V and J genes are TRBV20-1 and TRBJ2-7; D might be TRBD1 (5 bases). From germline, CDR1 is DFQATT and CDR2 SNEGSKA (reference sequence). The CDR3 runs to 12 residues. Trimming removed 6 bases from V and 1 base from J, with 10 bases in between. The CDR3 nucleotides read TGCAGTGCCCCAGGGTATTCCTACGAGCAGTACTTC. Amino acid sequence: CSAPGYSYEQYF.

This chain links TRBV20-1 with TRBJ1-4, with no clear D. The CDR3 consists of 18 residues. Per germline, CDR1 DFQATT and CDR2 SNEGSKA (reference sequence). Deletions cut 0 bases from V and 4 bases from J, with 21 bases between. The chain's CDR3 is CSARDTVSGDSRNEKLFF. The CDR3 coding sequence is TGCAGTGCTAGAGATACAGTGTCCGGTGACTCCCGTAATGAAAAACTGTTTTTT.

The chain carries TRBV7-9 and TRBJ1-2, with a weak D call TRBD1 (6 bases). The V gene lost 4 bases and the J gene lost 7 bases, with 13 bases spanning the gap. The CDR3 is made up of 13 amino acids. Germline assignment: CDR1 SEHNR and CDR2 FQNEAQ (reference sequence). DNA for the CDR3: TGTGCCAGCAGCTCTAAGGGGGGCGGTGGCTACACCTTC. Translated, it gives CASSSKGGGGYTF. Variable domain in full (rest from reference TRBV7-9 and TRBJ1-2): DTGVSQNPRHKITKRGQNVTFRCDPISEHNRLYWYRQTLGQGPEFLTYFQNEAQLEKSRLLSDRFSAERPKGSFSTLEIQRTEQGDSAMYLCASSSKGGGGYTFGSGTRLTVV.

The V gene is TRBV2, the J gene TRBJ1-1; D is unclear. Germline lookup yields CDR1 SNHLY and CDR2 FYNNEI. The CDR3 loop spans 14 amino acids. V dropped 8 bases and J dropped 0 bases, with 13 bases sitting between them. The CDR3 loop reads CASDQDGMNTEAFF. The CDR3, as DNA: TGTGCCAGCGACCAGGACGGGATGAACACTGAAGCTTTCTTT.

There are a few counts of this clonotype. The chain recombines TRBV10-3 with TRBJ1-1; tentatively, D is TRBD1 (6 bases). This CDR3 spans 15 amino acids. V lost 4 bases, J lost 3 bases, and 15 bases lay in between. Germline CDR1 reads ENHRY; CDR2 reads SYGVKD. The CDR3 nucleotides are TGTGCCATCAGTGCTAGAGGGGGTCGGGACACTGAAGCTTTCTTT. Translating gives CAISARGGRDTEAFF.

The chain has TRBV19 and TRBJ2-7, with D maybe TRBD2 (6 bases). The CDR3 has 14 amino acids. Germline CDR1 and CDR2: LNHDA and SQIVND (reference sequence). Trimming took 4 bases from V and 2 from J, leaving 12 bases between them. This CDR3 is CASSTSGLPYEQYF. Written as DNA, the CDR3 is TGTGCCAGTAGTACGAGCGGGCTTCCCTACGAGCAGTACTTC.

V and J are TRBV29-1 and TRBJ1-1, with a possible D match to TRBD1 (6 bases). The CDR3 is 12 amino acids. Germline CDR1 is SQVTM and CDR2 is ANQGSEA. The CDR3 DNA is TGCGGGGGGGCTGACATGAACACTGAAGCTTTCTTT. Translated, it gives CGGADMNTEAFF.

At least ten counts were recorded for this clonotype. The chain joins TRBV10-1 to TRBJ2-7, with D tentatively TRBD2 (6 bases). The CDR3 loop spans 13 amino acids. CDR1 and CDR2 from the germline V gene are WNHNN and SYGVQD (reference sequence). Trimming stripped 6 bases from V and 6 bases from J, with 15 bases between. The CDR3 bases are TGCGCCAGCAGCCGGGACTTACGCTCCGAGCAGTACTTC. Translating it yields CASSRDLRSEQYF.

The chain combines TRBV24-1 with TRBJ1-5, with 8 nucleotides matching TRBD1. V was pared by 7 bases and J by 6 bases, with 13 bases of the junction left unmatched. The germline CDR1 and CDR2 sequences are KGHDR and SFDVKD. The CDR3 is made up of 16 amino acids. CDR3: CATRGGQGARFQPQHF. The CDR3 DNA reads as TGTGCCACCAGGGGTGGACAGGGAGCGAGGTTTCAGCCCCAGCATTTT.

This clonotype was recorded a few times. The chain employs TRBV19 and TRBJ1-1; maybe TRBD1 (5 bases). Trimming took 3 bases from V and 4 from J, leaving 12 bases between them. CDR1 and CDR2 from the germline V gene are LNHDA and SQIVND (reference sequence). This CDR3 is built from 14 residues. Here the CDR3 reads CASSIRQPGTEAFF. The CDR3 nucleotides are TGTGCCAGTAGTATCAGACAGCCGGGCACTGAAGCTTTCTTT.

The chain recombines TRBV9 with TRBJ1-6; D not resolved. Between the trimmed V and J ends, which lost 1 base and 8 bases, there was a span of 10 bases. There are 14 residues in the CDR3. Germline CDR1 is SGDLS and CDR2 is YYNGEE. CDR3 bases: TGTGCCAGCAGCGTATCCGGGGATTATTCACCCCTCCACTTT. Translation: CASSVSGDYSPLHF.

CDR3 residues: CAITDRAYEKLFF. The CDR3 coding sequence is TGTGCCATCACTGACAGGGCCTATGAAAAACTGTTTTTT. The chain is built from TRBV10-3 and TRBJ1-4; TRBD1 agrees at 7 bases. CDR1 and CDR2 from the germline V gene are ENHRY and SYGVKD. This CDR3 has 13 amino acids. V was pared by 7 bases and J by 6 bases, with 5 bases of the junction left unmatched.

This clonotype was recorded many times. The V gene is TRBV7-3, the J gene TRBJ2-6; TRBD1 might be the D (5 bases). V lost 5 bases to trimming and J lost 0 bases, with 8 bases between them. This CDR3 spans 15 amino acids. Germline CDR1 and CDR2: SGHTA and FQGTGA. DNA for the CDR3: TGTGCCAGCAGCGCCGACAGCTCTGGGGCCAACGTCCTGACTTTC. This gives the protein CASSADSSGANVLTF.